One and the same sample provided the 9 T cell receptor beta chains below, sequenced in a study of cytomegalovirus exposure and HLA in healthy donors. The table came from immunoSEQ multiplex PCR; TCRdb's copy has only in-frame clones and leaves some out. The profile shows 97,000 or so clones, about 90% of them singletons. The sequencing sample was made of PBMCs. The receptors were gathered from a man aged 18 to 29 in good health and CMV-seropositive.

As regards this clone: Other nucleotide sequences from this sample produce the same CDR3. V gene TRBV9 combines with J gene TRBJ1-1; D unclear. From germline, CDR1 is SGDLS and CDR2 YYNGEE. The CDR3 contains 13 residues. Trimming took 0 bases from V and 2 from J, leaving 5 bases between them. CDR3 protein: CASSVAVNTEAFF. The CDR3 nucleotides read TGTGCCAGCAGCGTAGCTGTCAACACTGAAGCTTTCTTT.

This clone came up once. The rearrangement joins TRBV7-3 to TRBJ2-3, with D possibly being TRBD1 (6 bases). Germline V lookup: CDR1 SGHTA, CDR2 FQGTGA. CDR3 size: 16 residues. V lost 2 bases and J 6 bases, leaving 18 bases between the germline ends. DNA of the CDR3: TGTGCCAGCAGCTTAGATTGGGCAGGGGCCGGTGATACGCAGTATTTT. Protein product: CASSLDWAGAGDTQYF. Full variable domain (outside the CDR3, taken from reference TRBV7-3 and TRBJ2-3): GAGVSQTPSNKVTEKGKYVELRCDPISGHTALYWYRQSLGQGPEFLIYFQGTGAADDSGLPNDRFFAVRPEGSVSTLKIQRTERGDSAVYLCASSLDWAGAGDTQYFGPGTRLTVL.

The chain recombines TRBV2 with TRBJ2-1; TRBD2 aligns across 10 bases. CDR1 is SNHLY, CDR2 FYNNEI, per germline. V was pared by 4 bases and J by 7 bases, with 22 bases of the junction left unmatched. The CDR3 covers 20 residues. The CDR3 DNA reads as TGTGCCAGCAGTGCTGGCCGGGTTTCAGTTAGCGGGGGGAGACTTAATGAGCAGTTCTTC. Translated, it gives CASSAGRVSVSGGRLNEQFF.

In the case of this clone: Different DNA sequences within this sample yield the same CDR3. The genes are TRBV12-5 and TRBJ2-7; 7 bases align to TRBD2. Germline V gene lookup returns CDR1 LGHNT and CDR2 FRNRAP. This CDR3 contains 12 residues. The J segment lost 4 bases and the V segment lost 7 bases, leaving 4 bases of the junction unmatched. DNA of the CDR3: TGTGCTAGTGCCTCGGGGGGATACGAGCAGTACTTC. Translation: CASASGGYEQYF.

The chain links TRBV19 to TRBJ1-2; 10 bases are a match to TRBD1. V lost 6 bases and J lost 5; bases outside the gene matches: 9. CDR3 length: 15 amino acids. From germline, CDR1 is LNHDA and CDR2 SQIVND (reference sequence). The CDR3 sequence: CASRRNRDRGYGYTF. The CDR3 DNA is TGTGCCAGTAGGAGAAACAGGGACAGGGGATATGGCTACACCTTC.

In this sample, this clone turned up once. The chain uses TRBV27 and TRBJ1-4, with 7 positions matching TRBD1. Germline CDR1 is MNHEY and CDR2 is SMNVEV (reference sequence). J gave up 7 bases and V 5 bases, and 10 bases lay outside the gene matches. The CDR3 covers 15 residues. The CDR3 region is CASSSRAGGSEKLFF. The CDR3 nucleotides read TGTGCCAGCAGTAGCAGGGCAGGGGGTAGTGAAAAACTGTTTTTT. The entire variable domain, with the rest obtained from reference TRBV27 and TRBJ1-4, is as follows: EAQVTQNPRYLITVTGKKLTVTCSQNMNHEYMSWYRQDPGLGLRQIYYSMNVEVTDKGDVPEGYKVSRKEKRNFPLILESPSPNQTSLYFCASSSRAGGSEKLFFGSGTQLSVL.

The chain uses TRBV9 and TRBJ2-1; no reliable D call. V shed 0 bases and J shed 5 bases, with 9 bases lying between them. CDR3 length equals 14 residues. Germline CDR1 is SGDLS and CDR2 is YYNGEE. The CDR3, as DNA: TGTGCCAGCAGCGTAGGCAGTAGCAACAATGAGCAGTTCTTC. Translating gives CASSVGSSNNEQFF.

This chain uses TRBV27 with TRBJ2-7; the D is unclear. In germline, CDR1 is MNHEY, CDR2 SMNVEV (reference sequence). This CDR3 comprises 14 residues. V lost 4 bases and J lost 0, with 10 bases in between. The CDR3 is CASSWRANSYEQYF. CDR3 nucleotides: TGTGCCAGCAGTTGGAGAGCCAACTCCTACGAGCAGTACTTC.

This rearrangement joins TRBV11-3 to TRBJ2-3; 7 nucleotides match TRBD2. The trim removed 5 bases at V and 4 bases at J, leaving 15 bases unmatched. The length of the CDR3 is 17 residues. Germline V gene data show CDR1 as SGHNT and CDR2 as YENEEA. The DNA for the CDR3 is TGTGCCAGCAGCCTGGTTGTATTGCGGGAGTTAGCAGATACGCAGTATTTT. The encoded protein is CASSLVVLRELADTQYF.